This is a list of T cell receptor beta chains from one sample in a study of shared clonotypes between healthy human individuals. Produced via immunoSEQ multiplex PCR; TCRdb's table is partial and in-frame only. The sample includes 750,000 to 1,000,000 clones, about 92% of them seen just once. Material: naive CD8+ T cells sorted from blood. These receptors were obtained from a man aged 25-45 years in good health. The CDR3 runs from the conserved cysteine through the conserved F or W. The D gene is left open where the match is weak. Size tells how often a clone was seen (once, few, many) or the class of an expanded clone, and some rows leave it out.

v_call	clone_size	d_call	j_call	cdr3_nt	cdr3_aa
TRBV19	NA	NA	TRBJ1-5	TGTGCCAGTAGTCTGCCGGAGGGAAGAAATCAGCCCCAGCATTTT	CASSLPEGRNQPQHF
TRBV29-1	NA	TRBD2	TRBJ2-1	TGCAGCGCCGTACTAGCGGGAGGGCCGGATGAGCAGTTCTTC	CSAVLAGGPDEQFF
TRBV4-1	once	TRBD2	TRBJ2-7	TGCGCCAGCAGCCAGGGACTAGCGGGTTCCTACGAGCAGTACTTC	CASSQGLAGSYEQYF
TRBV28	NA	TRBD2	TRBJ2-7	TGTGCCAGCAGTCGGGGAGGGTCAAAAACCTACGAGCAGTACTTC	CASSRGGSKTYEQYF
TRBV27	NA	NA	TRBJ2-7	TGTGCCAGCAGATCTGGGGCCCTAATGGAGCAGTACTTC	CASRSGALMEQYF
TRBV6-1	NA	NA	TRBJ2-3	TGTGCCAGCAGTGTCGTAAGCACAGATACGCAGTATTTT	CASSVVSTDTQYF
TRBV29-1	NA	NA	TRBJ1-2	TGCGCCGCAATAGAAGGAGAGCCCTATGGCTACACCTTC	CAAIEGEPYGYTF
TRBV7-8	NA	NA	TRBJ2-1	TGTGCCAGCAGCTTAGCGCTCGGGGGCTACAATGAGCAGTTCTTC	CASSLALGGYNEQFF
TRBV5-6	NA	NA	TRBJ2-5	TGTGCCAGCAGCGTACAGAAACAAGAGACCCAGTACTTC	CASSVQKQETQYF
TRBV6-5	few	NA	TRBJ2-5	TGTGCCAGCAGTCCGGCAGGGGTTCGGGAGACCCAGTACTTC	CASSPAGVRETQYF
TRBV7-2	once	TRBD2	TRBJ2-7	TGTGCCAGCAGCCGTGGACTAGCACGCAACGAGCAGTACTTC	CASSRGLARNEQYF
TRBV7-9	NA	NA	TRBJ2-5	TGTGCCAGCAGCTCATACCCGCTCCCCCAAGAGACCCAGTACTTC	CASSSYPLPQETQYF
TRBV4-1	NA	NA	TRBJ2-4	TGCGCCAGCAGCCAAAGAGGGCAGGGGGCCAAAAACATTCAGTACTTC	CASSQRGQGAKNIQYF
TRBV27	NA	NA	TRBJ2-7	TGTGCCAGCAGTTTAGTGGGTTCTCTCGAGCAGTACTTC	CASSLVGSLEQYF
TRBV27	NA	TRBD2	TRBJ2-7	TGTGCCAGCAGTTTATCGTCGGGAGGGCTCTACGAGCAGTACTTC	CASSLSSGGLYEQYF
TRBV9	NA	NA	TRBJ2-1	TGTGCCAGCGGGCAGGAGAATGAGCAGTTCTTC	CASGQENEQFF
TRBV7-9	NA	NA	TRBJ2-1	TGTGCCAGCAGCTCGGGGGCTTCAGGGATCGATGAGCAGTTCTTC	CASSSGASGIDEQFF
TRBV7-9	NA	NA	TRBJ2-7	TGTGCCAGCAGCTTAGATTTTCGCGAGCAGTACTTC	CASSLDFREQYF
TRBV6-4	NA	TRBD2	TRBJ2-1	TGTGCCAGCAGTGAAGAAGCGGTGGGGACTAGGGATGAGCAGTTCTTC	CASSEEAVGTRDEQFF
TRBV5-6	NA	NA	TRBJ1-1	TGTGCCAGCTCCCCTGGGGTAATGAACACTGAAGCTTTCTTT	CASSPGVMNTEAFF
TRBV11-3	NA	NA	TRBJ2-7	TGTGCCAGCAGCTTAGCCCAGGGTTACGAGCAGTACTTC	CASSLAQGYEQYF
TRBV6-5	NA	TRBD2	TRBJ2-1	TGTGCCAGCAGTTACGGCGGGAGCTACAATGAGCAGTTCTTC	CASSYGGSYNEQFF
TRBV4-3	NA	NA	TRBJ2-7	TGCGCCAGCAGCCAAGTATCCAGGGTGGACGAGCAGTACTTC	CASSQVSRVDEQYF
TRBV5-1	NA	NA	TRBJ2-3	TGCGCCAGCTCCTTTGAGGGCGCAAGAGGAGATACGCAGTATTTT	CASSFEGARGDTQYF
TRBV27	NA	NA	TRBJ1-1	TGTGCCAGCAGTCCCCTAGGACGCTCTGAAGCTTTCTTT	CASSPLGRSEAFF
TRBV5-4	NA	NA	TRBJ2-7	TGTGCCAGCAGCTTGGCGGCGGGACCCACCTACGAGCAGTACTTC	CASSLAAGPTYEQYF
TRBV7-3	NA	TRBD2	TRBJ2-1	TGTGCCAGCAGTTCTACCGGGACTAGCGGGCGGGATGAGCAGTTCTTC	CASSSTGTSGRDEQFF
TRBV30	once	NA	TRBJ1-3	TGTGCCTGGAGTACAATGACAGGTTCCTCTGGAAACACCATATATTTT	CAWSTMTGSSGNTIYF
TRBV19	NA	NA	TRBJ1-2	TGTGCCAGTAGTACGACTTTGACATGGCAGTATGGCTACACCTTC	CASSTTLTWQYGYTF
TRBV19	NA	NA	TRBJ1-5	TGTGCCACCTGGGGCTATGAGGCGGGGTCCCAGCATTTT	CATWGYEAGSQHF
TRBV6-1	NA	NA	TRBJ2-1	TGTGCCAGCAGTGAAGCGGAGGTCAGGGGAGGTTACAATGAGCAGTTCTTC	CASSEAEVRGGYNEQFF
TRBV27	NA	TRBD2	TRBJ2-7	TGTGCCAGCAGTCCCCTCGGACTAGCGGGGACCTACGAGCAGTACTTC	CASSPLGLAGTYEQYF
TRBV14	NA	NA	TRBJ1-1	TGTGCCAGCAGCCAATATTACAACACTGAAGCTTTCTTT	CASSQYYNTEAFF
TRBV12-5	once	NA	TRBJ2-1	TGTGCTAGTGGTTTAGGGGTTACCTACAATGAGCAGTTCTTC	CASGLGVTYNEQFF
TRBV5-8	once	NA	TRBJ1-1	TGTGCCAGCAGCTTGGATGCCAGGAACACTGAAGCTTTCTTT	CASSLDARNTEAFF
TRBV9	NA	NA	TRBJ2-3	TGTGCCAGCAGCGTAGGAGGGGTTGGGGATACGCAGTATTTT	CASSVGGVGDTQYF
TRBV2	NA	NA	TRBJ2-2	TGTGCCACTTTGTCGCGGGGGGAGCTGTTTTTT	CATLSRGELFF
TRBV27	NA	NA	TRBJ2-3	TGTGCCAGCAGTTTATCCATAAGCACAGATACGCAGTATTTT	CASSLSISTDTQYF
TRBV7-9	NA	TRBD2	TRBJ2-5	TGTGCCAGCAGATTGAGCGGGGCGGGAACAGAGACCCAGTACTTC	CASRLSGAGTETQYF
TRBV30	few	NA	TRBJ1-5	TGTGCCTGTGACGGGGGCGCTAGCAATCAGCCCCAGCATTTT	CACDGGASNQPQHF
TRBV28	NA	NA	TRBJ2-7	TGTGCCAGCTATCCCAGGGGACATCCCTACGAGCAGTACTTC	CASYPRGHPYEQYF
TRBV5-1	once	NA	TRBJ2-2	TGCGCCAGCAGCTGGGCTTCCAACACCGGGGAGCTGTTTTTT	CASSWASNTGELFF
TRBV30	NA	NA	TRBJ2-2	TGTGCCTGGGATTTAGTGCAGAGTGACGCCGGGGAGCTGTTTTTT	CAWDLVQSDAGELFF
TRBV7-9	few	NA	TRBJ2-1	TGTGCCAGCAGCCCCGCCTACAATGAGCAGTTCTTC	CASSPAYNEQFF
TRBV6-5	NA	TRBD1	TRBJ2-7	TGTGCCAGCAGTTACGACAGGGTAGCCTACGAGCAGTACTTC	CASSYDRVAYEQYF
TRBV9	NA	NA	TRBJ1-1	TGTGCCAGCAGCCCCTCTTCATCCTTCTTT	CASSPSSSFF
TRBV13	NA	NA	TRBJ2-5	TGTGCCAGCAGCTCCCCCGTTTTACAGCTAGATGGTCAGACCCAGTACTTC	CASSSPVLQLDGQTQYF
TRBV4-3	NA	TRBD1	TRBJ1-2	TGCGCCAGCAGCCAAGATCGGACAGGGGGATATGGCTACACCTTC	CASSQDRTGGYGYTF
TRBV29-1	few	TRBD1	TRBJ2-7	TGCAGCGTTGCCGGGACAGGGGGCACGTACTTCTCCTACGAGCAGTACTTC	CSVAGTGGTYFSYEQYF
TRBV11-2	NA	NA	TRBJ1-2	TGTGCCAGCAGCTTTGGGACGTTGCATCAAGCTAACTATGGCTACACCTTC	CASSFGTLHQANYGYTF
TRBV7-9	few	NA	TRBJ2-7	TGTGCCAGCAGCGCCTCACATGGCGAGCAGTACTTC	CASSASHGEQYF
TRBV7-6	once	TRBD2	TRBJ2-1	TGTGCCAGCAGCTTAGTGAGCGGGAGAGGGGAGTTCTTC	CASSLVSGRGEFF
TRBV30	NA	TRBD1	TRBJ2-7	TGTGCCTGGAGTATGGGACAGGGACCCAACGAGCAGTACTTC	CAWSMGQGPNEQYF
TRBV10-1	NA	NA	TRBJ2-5	TGCGCCAGCAGTGAGTCGGGATCTCGGGAGACCCAGTACTTC	CASSESGSRETQYF
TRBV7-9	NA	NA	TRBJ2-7	TGTGCCAGCAGCTTAGACAGACTGGGATACGAGCAGTACTTC	CASSLDRLGYEQYF